This TCR beta chain was sequenced in a study of blood T cells in healthy people across ages. This CDR3 is built from 15 residues. CDR1 DFQATT and CDR2 SNEGSKA come from the germline V gene (reference sequence). Trimming stripped 3 bases from V and 3 bases from J, with 18 bases between. A J-beta primer mix and a sample-barcoded 5' primer were used in a second PCR of about 7 to 12 cycles. Each CDR3 protein gets one entry after TCRdb re-called the 5' RACE reads with MiXCR. This sample yields approximately 1.5 million distinct CDR3 sequences, of which roughly 30% are seen a single time; around 11% belongs to the top ten. This clonotype turned up a few times.

The origin of this receptor is a woman in her twenties or thirties in good health. Source material: blood. This chain joins TRBV20-1 and TRBJ2-7; D remains unclear. DNA for the CDR3: TGCAGTGCTAGGGTATCGGACCCAGGCCTCTACGAGCAGTACTTC. This codes for CSARVSDPGLYEQYF.